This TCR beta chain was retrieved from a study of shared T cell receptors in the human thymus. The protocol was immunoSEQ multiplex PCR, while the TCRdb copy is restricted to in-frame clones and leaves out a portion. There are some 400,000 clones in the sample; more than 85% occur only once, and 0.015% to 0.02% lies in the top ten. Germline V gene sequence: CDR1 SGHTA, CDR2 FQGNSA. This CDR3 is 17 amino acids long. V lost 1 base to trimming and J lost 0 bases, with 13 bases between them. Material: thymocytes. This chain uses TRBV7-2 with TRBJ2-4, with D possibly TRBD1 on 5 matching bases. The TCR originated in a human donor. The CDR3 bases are TGTGCCAGCAGCTTAGACAGGTCCACGTTAGCCAAAAACATTCAGTACTTC. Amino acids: CASSLDRSTLAKNIQYF.